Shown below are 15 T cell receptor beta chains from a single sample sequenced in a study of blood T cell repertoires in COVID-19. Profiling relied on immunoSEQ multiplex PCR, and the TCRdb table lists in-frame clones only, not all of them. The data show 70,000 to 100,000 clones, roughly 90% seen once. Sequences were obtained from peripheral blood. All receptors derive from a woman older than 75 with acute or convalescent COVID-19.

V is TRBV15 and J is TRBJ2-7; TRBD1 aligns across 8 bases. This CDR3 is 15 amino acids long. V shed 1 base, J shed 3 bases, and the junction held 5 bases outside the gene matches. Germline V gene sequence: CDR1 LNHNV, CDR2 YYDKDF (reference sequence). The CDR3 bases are TGTGCCACCAGCAGAGGTGGGACAGGAGTCTACGAGCAGTACTTC. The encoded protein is CATSRGGTGVYEQYF. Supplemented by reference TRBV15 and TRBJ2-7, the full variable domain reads DAMVIQNPRYQVTQFGKPVTLSCSQTLNHNVMYWYQQKSSQAPKLLFHYYDKDFNNEADTPDNFQSRRPNTSFCFLDIRSPGLGDTAMYLCATSRGGTGVYEQYFGPGTRLTVT.

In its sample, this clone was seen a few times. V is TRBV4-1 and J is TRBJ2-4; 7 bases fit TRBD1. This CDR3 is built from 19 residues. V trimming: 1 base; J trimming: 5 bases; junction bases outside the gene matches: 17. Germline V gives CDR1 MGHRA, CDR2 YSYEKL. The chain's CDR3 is CASSQGGLVLTGPQNIQYF. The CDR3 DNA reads TGCGCCAGCAGCCAAGGGGGCCTAGTCTTGACAGGGCCCCAAAACATTCAGTACTTC.

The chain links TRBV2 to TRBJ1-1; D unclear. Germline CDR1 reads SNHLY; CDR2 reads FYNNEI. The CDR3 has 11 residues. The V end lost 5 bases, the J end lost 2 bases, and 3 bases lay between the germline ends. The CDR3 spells CASSLNTEAFF. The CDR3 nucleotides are TGTGCCAGCAGTCTAAACACTGAAGCTTTCTTT.

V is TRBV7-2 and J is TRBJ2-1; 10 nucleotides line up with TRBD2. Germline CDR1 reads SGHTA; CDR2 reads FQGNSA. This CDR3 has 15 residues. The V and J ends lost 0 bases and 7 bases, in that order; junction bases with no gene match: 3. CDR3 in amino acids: CASSLASGRWNEQFF. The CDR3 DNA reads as TGTGCCAGCAGCTTAGCTAGCGGGAGGTGGAATGAGCAGTTCTTC.

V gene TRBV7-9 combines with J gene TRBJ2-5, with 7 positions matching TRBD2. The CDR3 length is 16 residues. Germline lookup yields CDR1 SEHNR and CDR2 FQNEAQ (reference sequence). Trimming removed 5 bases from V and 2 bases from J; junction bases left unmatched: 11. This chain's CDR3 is CASSRPTSFLQETQYF. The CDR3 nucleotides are TGTGCCAGCAGCCGGCCGACTAGCTTTTTACAAGAGACCCAGTACTTC. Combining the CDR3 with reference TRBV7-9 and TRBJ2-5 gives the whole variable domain DTGVSQNPRHKITKRGQNVTFRCDPISEHNRLYWYRQTLGQGPEFLTYFQNEAQLEKSRLLSDRFSAERPKGSFSTLEIQRTEQGDSAMYLCASSRPTSFLQETQYFGPGTRLLVL.

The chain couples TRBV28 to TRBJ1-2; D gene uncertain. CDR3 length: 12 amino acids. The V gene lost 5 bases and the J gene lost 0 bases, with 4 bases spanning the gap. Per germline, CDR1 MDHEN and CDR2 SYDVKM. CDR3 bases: TGTGCCAGCAGTCGTCCTAACTATGGCTACACCTTC. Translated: CASSRPNYGYTF.

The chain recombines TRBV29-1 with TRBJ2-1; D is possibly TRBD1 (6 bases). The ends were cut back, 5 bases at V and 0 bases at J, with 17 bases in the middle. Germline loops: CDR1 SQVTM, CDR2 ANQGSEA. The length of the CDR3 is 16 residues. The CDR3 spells CSVIPLDRTSYNEQFF. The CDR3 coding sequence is TGCAGCGTTATCCCTCTAGACAGGACCTCCTACAATGAGCAGTTCTTC.

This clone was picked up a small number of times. The CDR3 spells CASSYSPQGFSEAFF. CDR3 DNA: TGTGCCAGCAGTTACTCACCCCAGGGGTTCTCTGAAGCTTTCTTT. The V call is TRBV6-5, the J call TRBJ1-1, with D tentatively TRBD1 (6 bases). This CDR3 comprises 15 residues. Trimming pared 0 bases from V and 6 bases from J, leaving 14 bases between. Germline CDR1 is MNHEY and CDR2 is SVGAGI.

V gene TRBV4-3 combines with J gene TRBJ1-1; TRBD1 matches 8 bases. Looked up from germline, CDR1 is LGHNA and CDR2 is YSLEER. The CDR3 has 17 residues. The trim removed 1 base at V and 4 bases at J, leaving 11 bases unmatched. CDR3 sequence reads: CASSQGPPTGGSTEAFF. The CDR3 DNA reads TGCGCCAGCAGCCAAGGCCCACCCACAGGGGGGAGCACTGAAGCTTTCTTT.

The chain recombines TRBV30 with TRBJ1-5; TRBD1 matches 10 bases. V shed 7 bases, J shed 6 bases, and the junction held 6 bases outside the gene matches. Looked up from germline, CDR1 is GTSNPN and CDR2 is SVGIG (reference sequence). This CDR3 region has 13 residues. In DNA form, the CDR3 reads TGTGCCTATGACAGGGGGCCCGGTCAGCCCCAGCATTTT. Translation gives CAYDRGPGQPQHF. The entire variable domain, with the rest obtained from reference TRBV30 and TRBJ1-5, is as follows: SQTIHQWPATLVQPVGSPLSLECTVEGTSNPNLYWYRQAAGRGLQLLFYSVGIGQISSEVPQNLSASRPQDRQFILSSKKLLLSDSGFYLCAYDRGPGQPQHFGDGTRLSIL.

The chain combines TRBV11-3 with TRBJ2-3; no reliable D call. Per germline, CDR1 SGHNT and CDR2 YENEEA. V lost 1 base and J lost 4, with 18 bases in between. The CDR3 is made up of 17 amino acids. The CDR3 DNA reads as TGTGCCAGCAGCTTAGGCACCGCGGAAAGGTGGGCAGATACGCAGTATTTT. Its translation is CASSLGTAERWADTQYF.

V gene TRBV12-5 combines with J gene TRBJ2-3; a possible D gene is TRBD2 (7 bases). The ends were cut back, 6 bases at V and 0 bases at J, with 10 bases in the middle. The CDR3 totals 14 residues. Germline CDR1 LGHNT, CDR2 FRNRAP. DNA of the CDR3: TGTGCTAGTGGCCGGGGGGCTAGCACAGATACGCAGTATTTT. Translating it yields CASGRGASTDTQYF. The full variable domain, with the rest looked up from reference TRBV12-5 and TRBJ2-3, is DARVTQTPRHKVTEMGQEVTMRCQPILGHNTVFWYRQTMMQGLELLAYFRNRAPLDDSGMPKDRFSAEMPDATLATLKIQPSEPRDSAVYFCASGRGASTDTQYFGPGTRLTVL.

This chain's CDR3 is CASSFDGGSYNEQFF. The CDR3 nucleotides read TGCGCCAGCAGCTTTGACGGGGGCTCCTACAATGAGCAGTTCTTC. The rearrangement uses TRBV5-1 and TRBJ2-1; D is possibly TRBD2 (6 bases). CDR1 SGHRS and CDR2 YFSETQ come from the germline V gene. This CDR3 has 15 residues. Trimming took 2 bases from V and 0 from J, leaving 9 bases between them.

CDR3: CASSLSRVLTGELFF. CDR3 nucleotide sequence: TGTGCCAGCAGTCTTTCCAGGGTACTCACCGGGGAGCTGTTTTTT. V gene TRBV27 combines with J gene TRBJ2-2; tentative D call: TRBD1 (5 bases). V was pared by 5 bases and J by 4 bases, with 14 bases between. Germline V CDR1 and CDR2: MNHEY, SMNVEV (reference sequence). The CDR3 contains 15 residues.

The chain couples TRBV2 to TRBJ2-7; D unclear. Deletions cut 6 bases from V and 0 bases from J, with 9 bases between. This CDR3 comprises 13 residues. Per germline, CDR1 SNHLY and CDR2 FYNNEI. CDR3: CASSIEVSYEQYF. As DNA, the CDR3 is TGTGCCAGCAGCATTGAGGTCTCCTACGAGCAGTACTTC.